This TCR beta chain was captured by sequencing in a study of graft-versus-host responses after intestinal transplantation. Whole-study context: Recipients were all induced with anti-thymocyte globulin, then given tacrolimus and steroids for 3 to 4 years.

Germline loops: CDR1 SGHTA, CDR2 FQGNSA. The CDR3 totals 15 residues. The V gene end was trimmed by 5 bases and the J gene end by 10 bases; junction bases not matched to a gene: 14. In regard to this clone: Antigen specificity is unknown.

The repertoire was sequenced with immunoSEQ multiplex PCR; TCRdb's copy has only in-frame clones and lacks some. Here the sample spans roughly 90,000 clones, 88% being singletons. Regarding the study as a whole: Researchers found peak circulating GvH clone levels linked to early post-transplant HvG declines. When patients had graft-donor T cell macrochimerism, their allografts held high graft-versus-host to host-versus-graft clonal ratios. Among recipient marrow samples, GvH clones were found; some appeared first in ileum or blood.

This sequence was found in a human donor who was the organ donor for an intestinal transplant. Material: unstimulated CD4+ T cells sorted from spleen or lymph node cells, obtained before transplant. The chain joins TRBV7-2 to TRBJ2-1, with TRBD2 matching over 7 bases. This chain's CDR3 is CASSPRDYSSREQFF. In nucleotides, the CDR3 is TGTGCCAGCAGCCCCCGGGACTACTCTTCCAGGGAGCAGTTCTTC.